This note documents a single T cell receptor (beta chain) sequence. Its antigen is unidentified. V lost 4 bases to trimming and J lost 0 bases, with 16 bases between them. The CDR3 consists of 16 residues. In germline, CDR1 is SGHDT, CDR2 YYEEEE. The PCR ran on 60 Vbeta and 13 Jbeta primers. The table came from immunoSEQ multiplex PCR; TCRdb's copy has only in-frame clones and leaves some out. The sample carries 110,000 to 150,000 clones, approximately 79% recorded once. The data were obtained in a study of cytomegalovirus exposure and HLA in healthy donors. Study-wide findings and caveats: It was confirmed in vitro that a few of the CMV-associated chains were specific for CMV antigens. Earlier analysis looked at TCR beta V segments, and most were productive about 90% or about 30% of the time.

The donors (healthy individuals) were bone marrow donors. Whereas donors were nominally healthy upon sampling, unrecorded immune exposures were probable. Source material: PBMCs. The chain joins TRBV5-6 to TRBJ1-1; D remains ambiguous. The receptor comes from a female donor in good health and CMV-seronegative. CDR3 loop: CASSLPRTGMNTEAFF. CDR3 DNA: TGTGCCAGCAGCCTGCCACGGACTGGGATGAACACTGAAGCTTTCTTT.